This T cell receptor (beta chain) was documented in a study of T-cell reconstitution after alpha-beta-depleted transplantation in children. In germline, CDR1 is SQVTM, CDR2 ANQGSEA. The CDR3 consists of 11 residues. Trimming took 6 bases from V and 6 from J, leaving 9 bases between them. Unique molecular identifiers tagged the TCRbeta library. One entry per CDR3 protein results from TCRdb running MiXCR on the PCR reads. The sample gives about 600,000 distinct CDR3 sequences, about 21% of which show up once; roughly 14% is in the top ten. There are many counts of this clonotype. The sequence was collected from a boy under two years old who had a stem cell transplant for acute myeloid leukemia, so the T cells may come from the graft donor. The chain links TRBV29-1 to TRBJ2-1; D is possibly TRBD1 or TRBD2 (5 bases each). Sequenced here: PBMCs, mostly from graft donor cells, sampled 360 days after TCRalphabeta/CD19-depleted stem cell transplant. CDR3 protein: CSVWGFNEQFF. The CDR3 nucleotides are TGCAGCGTATGGGGGTTCAATGAGCAGTTCTTC.